Below are 24 T cell receptor beta chains sequenced from a single sample in a study of T cell repertoires and HLA-DP antigens. Sequencing used immunoSEQ multiplex PCR; TCRdb keeps in-frame clones, though not all of them. The table includes 1,200 or so clones, around 70% detected once. After roughly 15 days, CD4+ cells were restimulated around 25 h with the same allogeneic DPB1. Retrovirally transduced HeLa cells with HLA-DPA1/DPB1, HLA-DM, invariant chain and CD80 served as stimulators. The sample taken for sequencing was CD137- CD4+ T cells from cultured PBMCs. Receptors originate from a man aged 55 to 70 in good health and CMV-seronegative.

The chain joins TRBV7-9 to TRBJ1-3; D is unclear. Trimming took 7 bases from V and 1 from J, leaving 11 bases between them. This CDR3 spans 14 amino acids. Germline lookup yields CDR1 SEHNR and CDR2 FQNEAQ (reference sequence). In DNA form, the CDR3 reads TGTGCCAGCATCCAATCGGCTTCTGGAAACACCATATATTTT. Its translation: CASIQSASGNTIYF. Combining the CDR3 with reference TRBV7-9 and TRBJ1-3 gives the whole variable domain DTGVSQNPRHKITKRGQNVTFRCDPISEHNRLYWYRQTLGQGPEFLTYFQNEAQLEKSRLLSDRFSAERPKGSFSTLEIQRTEQGDSAMYLCASIQSASGNTIYFGEGSWLTVV.

The chain uses TRBV21-1 and TRBJ1-1. TRBV21-1 is flagged as a pseudogene. This CDR3 spans 16 amino acids. The CDR3 sequence is CASREHCYTIRTEAFF. The DNA of the CDR3 is TGTGCCAGCAGAGAACATTGCTACACAATTCGCACTGAAGCTTTCTTT.

J is TRBJ1-2 and V is TRBV20-1; D is uncertain. The V and J ends lost 6 bases and 0 bases respectively, with 5 bases between them. Per germline, CDR1 DFQATT and CDR2 SNEGSKA (reference sequence). This CDR3 comprises 11 residues. The CDR3 bases are TGCAGTGCCGCAGCTAACTATGGCTACACCTTC. Amino acids: CSAAANYGYTF.

CDR3 DNA: TGTGCCAGCAGCTCATATCCCCCAGGGCTTGGCTACACCTTC. It specifies CASSSYPPGLGYTF. V and J are TRBV7-5 and TRBJ1-2; the table assigns TRBD1, which was not confirmed against the DNA. TRBV7-5 is an annotated pseudogene. CDR3 length equals 14 residues.

V gene TRBV9 combines with J gene TRBJ2-1; 14 nucleotides align to TRBD2. The germline V gene has CDR1 SGDLS and CDR2 YYNGEE. The CDR3 runs to 18 residues. Trimming took 0 bases from V and 4 from J; bases not matched to a gene: 6. CDR3 sequence (DNA): TGTGCCAGCAGCGTAGTCCCGGGACTAGCGGGAGTATACAATGAGCAGTTCTTC. Translated, it gives CASSVVPGLAGVYNEQFF.

The V gene is TRBV7-2, the J gene TRBJ2-2, with a possible D match to TRBD2 (6 bases). CDR3 size: 16 residues. Trimming stripped 4 bases from V and 1 base from J, with 13 bases between. Germline CDR1 reads SGHTA; CDR2 reads FQGNSA. CDR3 amino acids: CASSSRRRENTGELFF. CDR3 DNA: TGTGCCAGCAGCTCCCGCAGGAGGGAGAACACCGGGGAGCTGTTTTTT.

V is TRBV7-8 and J is TRBJ1-4; no clear D gene. The V end lost 1 base, the J end lost 0 bases, and 3 bases lay between the germline ends. This CDR3 comprises 14 residues. The germline V gene encodes CDR1 SGHVS and CDR2 FQNEAQ. CDR3 DNA sequence: TGTGCCAGCAGCTTAGAGGCAACTAATGAAAAACTGTTTTTT. Its protein product is CASSLEATNEKLFF.

V and J are TRBV5-4 and TRBJ1-2; D possibly corresponds to TRBD1 (5 bases). CDR1 SGHNT and CDR2 YYREEE come from the germline V gene (reference sequence). V gave up 3 bases and J gave up 7 bases, with 16 bases separating them. The CDR3 contains 14 residues. In nucleotides, the CDR3 is TGTGCCAGCAGCTCATATCCCCCAGGGCTTGGCTACACCTTC. This codes for CASSSYPPGLGYTF. Full variable domain (rest looked up from reference TRBV5-4 and TRBJ1-2): ETGVTQSPTHLIKTRGQQVTLRCSSQSGHNTVSWYQQALGQGPQFIFQYYREEENGRGNFPPRFSGLQFPNYSSELNVNALELDDSALYLCASSSYPPGLGYTFGSGTRLTVV.

The chain joins TRBV5-5 to TRBJ1-1; no clear D. V gave up 0 bases and J gave up 0 bases, with 9 bases separating them. The CDR3 totals 15 residues. Germline CDR1 is SGHKS and CDR2 is YYEKEE (reference sequence). This CDR3 reads CASSLDRRVNTEAFF. The CDR3 DNA follows: TGTGCCAGCAGCTTGGATCGCCGGGTGAACACTGAAGCTTTCTTT.

This clone was seen once. The rearrangement uses TRBV9 and TRBJ2-6; D unresolved. Trimming left V 7 bases short and J 5 bases short, with 19 bases between. Germline assignment: CDR1 SGDLS and CDR2 YYNGEE. The CDR3 is 16 residues long. The CDR3 DNA is TGTGCCAGCGGCATTCGGTACTCAAACCGGGCCAACGTCCTGACTTTC. It specifies CASGIRYSNRANVLTF.

The chain joins TRBV6-5 to TRBJ2-7, with a possible D match to TRBD1 (6 bases). Trimming took off 2 bases at V and 3 bases at J, with 14 bases between the two ends. This CDR3 contains 15 residues. Germline-derived CDR1 and CDR2 are MNHEY and SVGAGI. The CDR3 DNA is TGTGCCAGCAGTTACCGGTGGCCAGGGGACTACGAGCAGTACTTC. It translates to CASSYRWPGDYEQYF.

This clone was counted once. CDR3 loop: CASSHPSVETQYF. The CDR3 coding sequence is TGTGCCAGCAGCCATCCCTCCGTGGAGACCCAGTACTTC. V usage is TRBV7-2 and J usage is TRBJ2-5; D unresolved. Germline V CDR1 and CDR2: SGHTA, FQGNSA. Trimming removed 5 bases from V and 5 bases from J, with 12 bases in between. The CDR3 has 13 residues.

The chain combines TRBV30 with TRBJ1-1; no clear D. This CDR3 region has 17 residues. CDR1 and CDR2 (germline): GTSNPN, SVGIG (reference sequence). V was cut by 2 bases and J by 0 bases, with 19 bases left in between. Here the CDR3 DNA reads TGTGCCTGGAGTCACGACCCAATTCGTGCCATGAACACTGAAGCTTTCTTT. It encodes CAWSHDPIRAMNTEAFF.

V and J are TRBV6-5 and TRBJ2-1; D possibly uses TRBD1 or TRBD2 (6 bases each). The CDR3 spans 14 residues. Between the trimmed V and J ends, which lost 6 bases and 15 bases, there was a span of 24 bases. CDR1 is MNHEY, CDR2 SVGAGI, per germline. CDR3 sequence (DNA): TGTGCCAGCAGCAATCAAGGGGGGACCGGCTACTGGTTCTTC. Its protein is CASSNQGGTGYWFF.

This clone has just one count. This rearrangement joins TRBV7-2 to TRBJ1-2; TRBD1 matches at 9 bases. The V and J ends lost 5 bases and 8 bases, in that order; junction bases with no gene match: 6. Germline CDR1 and CDR2: SGHTA and FQGNSA. The CDR3 is made up of 13 amino acids. The CDR3 here is CASSLDRGTGYTF. CDR3 nucleotides: TGTGCCAGCAGCCTAGACAGGGGGACGGGCTACACCTTC.

By sample share, this clone is hyperexpanded. The genes are TRBV10-2 and TRBJ2-1; D gene unclear. This CDR3 is 16 amino acids long. V gave up 3 bases and J gave up 8 bases, with 20 bases separating them. The V gene's germline CDR1 is WSHSY and CDR2 SAAADI. The CDR3 reads CASSDPAPWVSDEQFF. DNA for the CDR3: TGCGCCAGCAGTGATCCAGCCCCCTGGGTTTCGGATGAGCAGTTCTTC.

V usage is TRBV5-1 and J usage is TRBJ2-3, with TRBD1 identical over 7 bases. There are 16 residues in the CDR3. Germline-derived CDR1 and CDR2 are SGHRS and YFSETQ. The V gene end was trimmed by 4 bases and the J gene end by 0 bases; junction bases not matched to a gene: 8. CDR3 sequence (DNA): TGCGCCAGCAGCCCCGACAGGGCATTGAGCACAGATACGCAGTATTTT. Translated, it gives CASSPDRALSTDTQYF.

The rearrangement uses TRBV6-4 and TRBJ2-2; no clear D gene. The germline V and J ends were trimmed by 0 bases and 3 bases, with 11 bases remaining between them. Germline values: CDR1 MRHNA, CDR2 SNTAGT. CDR3 length: 16 residues. CDR3: CASSDSHLGDTGELFF. CDR3 DNA: TGTGCCAGCAGTGACTCACATCTTGGGGACACCGGGGAGCTGTTTTTT.

The chain employs TRBV27 and TRBJ2-1; TRBD2 might be the D (5 bases). CDR1 and CDR2 (germline): MNHEY, SMNVEV (reference sequence). V was trimmed by 3 bases and J by 8 bases, leaving 17 bases between them. There are 15 residues in the CDR3. In nucleotides, the CDR3 is TGTGCCAGCAGTTTGGGGAACGCGGGTAGGGATGAGCAGTTCTTC. This translates into CASSLGNAGRDEQFF.

V gene TRBV4-3 combines with J gene TRBJ1-2; D remains ambiguous. The CDR3 runs 14 residues. Per germline, CDR1 LGHNA and CDR2 YSLEER. Trimming pared 0 bases from V and 4 bases from J, leaving 9 bases between. In DNA form, the CDR3 reads TGCGCCAGCAGCCAAGACCTACACTCCTATGGCTACACCTTC. Translating it yields CASSQDLHSYGYTF.

The gene calls are TRBV7-4 and TRBJ2-1, with 7 positions matching TRBD2. Trimming cost V 5 bases and J 7 bases; bases outside gene matches: 17. The V gene's germline CDR1 is SGHVT and CDR2 SQSDAQ. CDR3 length: 17 amino acids. This CDR3 reads CASSPIGGYGIGNEQFF. The CDR3 DNA reads TGTGCCAGCAGCCCAATCGGGGGGTACGGAATCGGGAATGAGCAGTTCTTC.

This clone has a handful of counts. The CDR3 here is CASRDRGGGYNEQFF. Written as DNA, the CDR3 is TGTGCCAGCAGAGACAGGGGTGGAGGATACAATGAGCAGTTCTTC. The rearrangement uses TRBV6-6 and TRBJ2-1; 8 bases map to TRBD1. This CDR3 has 15 amino acids. Losses at the gene ends were 6 bases for V and 4 bases for J; bases not matched to a gene: 8. Germline assignment: CDR1 MNHNY and CDR2 SVGAGI (reference sequence).

The chain combines TRBV5-1 with TRBJ2-7; D is possibly TRBD2 (6 bases). CDR3 length: 14 residues. Germline CDR1 SGHRS, CDR2 YFSETQ. Trimming took off 2 bases at V and 2 bases at J, with 11 bases between the two ends. CDR3 residues: CASSFQGGPYEQYF. The DNA of the CDR3 is TGCGCCAGCAGCTTCCAGGGAGGCCCCTACGAGCAGTACTTC.

In this sample, this clone turned up once. The DNA for the CDR3 is TGTGCCGGTACAGGGGAGGTGAACACTGAAGCTTTCTTT. It specifies CAGTGEVNTEAFF. The genes are TRBV2 and TRBJ1-1, with 7 bases fitting TRBD1. The germline V gene has CDR1 SNHLY and CDR2 FYNNEI. J was trimmed by 0 bases and V by 11 bases; bases with no gene match: 6. The CDR3 runs 13 residues.